Sequencing of this T cell receptor beta chain was carried out in a study of shared clonotypes between healthy human individuals (TCRdb year 2020). Broadly, across the study: A couple of women and a few men aged 18 to 49 years were included in the cohort. Per donor, three plates each were used for CD4 naive and CD4 memory, two for CD8 naive, and one for CD8 memory. To increase sequencing depth and limit assay-specific biases, TCR repertoire library preparation and sequencing were carried out by different laboratories using diverse techniques. Blood TCR repertoires of a handful of healthy adults were deeply sequenced to estimate repertoire size and the extent of clonotype sharing between individuals. Each donor's leukapheresis produced roughly between roughly 0.85 and 10 billion PBMCs.

Including cysteine and phenylalanine, the CDR3 has 15 amino acids. Solely the CDR3 DNA is kept, with 45 bases framed from the first base. CDR1 SGHRS and CDR2 YFSETQ were looked up in the germline V gene. Relative to germline, V is 0 bases shorter and J is 2 bases shorter, with 11 bases between their ends. Concerning this clone: Its antigen has not been determined. No clone much larger than this one lies a single base away; base qualities are absent.

Paper-wide results and their limitations: Higher generation probabilities were observed for clonotypes shared by all four sorted-subset donors than for non-shared clonotypes. Across a few donors, roughly 5.4% of naive CD4, roughly 3.8% of naive CD8, around 2.5% of memory CD4, and approximately 0.4% of memory CD8 clonotypes were shared. Incomplete sequencing was indicated by rarefaction of sorted-subset datasets, despite the large sequencing depth. Larger estimated clonotype richness was generally found for naive subsets than for memory subsets. Pairwise subsampling indicated that sequencing depth was expected to affect the degree of clonotype sharing among donors. Sampling was restricted to blood, and TCR repertoires in tissue are likely to differ from TCR repertoires in blood. Because the study included a small number of donors, the genetic and exposure-history diversity represented was limited.

Using the deep immunoSEQ assay, TCR CDR3 regions were amplified from genomic DNA by multiplex PCR. Genomic DNA extracted from each cell subset was distributed evenly over all wells of several immunoSEQ 96-well plates, and each plate served as one replicate. For sorted subsets, approximately 210 ng genomic DNA, equal to 25,000 to 35,000 T cell genomes, was loaded into each replicate PCR. The purified libraries were quantified using a Qubit 3.0 fluorometer, sized with a Bioanalyzer 2100, and then quantified again using the KAPA Library Quantification kit. A separate single-read 150-cycle Illumina NextSeq 550 flow cell was used to sequence each immunoSEQ 96-well plate. The original pipeline was this. The immunoSEQ output contained only junctional sequences without quality scores, so filtering could not match that applied to full-length reads. Sequences were annotated with PyIR, a Python wrapper for IgBLAST v1.9, and V/J genes and CDR3 were assigned using IMGT germline references. Reads were filtered out if the reads had weak V/J assignments (E-value above 1e-6), no CDR3, stop codons, out-of-frame junctions, or ambiguous translated residues. V3J clonotypes were defined by identical inferred V gene, J gene, and CDR3 amino acid sequence. To compute the percentage overlap between repertoires, the number of shared unique clonotypes was divided by the size of the smaller repertoire. Repertoire richness was assessed with RTK rarefaction, the Chao1 estimator, and Recon v2.1 estimates of unobserved clonotypes. Generation probabilities were computed with OLGA for all TCRbeta clonotypes obtained by the gDNA method from a handful of donors. The clones in this table, taken by TCRdb from immuneACCESS, are in-frame only. Not every clone is retained; where verified, under half of the shortfall comes from an unresolved V gene, and the cause of the rest is unknown. That table supplies the V and J calls and clone size; D and trimming were determined from the DNA. The sample table holds approximately 400,000 clones, of which 96% were seen once. The top ten constitute about 0.32% of the sample.

Healthy HIV-negative adults with no recently reported acute infections or vaccinations were included as donors. Every donor was a Caucasian adult residing in Nashville, Tennessee, USA. CD8 memory samples were composed of magnetically selected CD45RO+ cells combined with CCR7-negative CD45RA+ effector memory (TemRA) cells. After blood collection by leukapheresis, PBMCs were isolated using Ficoll-Histopaque density gradient centrifugation and then cryopreserved in the vapor phase of liquid nitrogen. Analytical flow cytometry was used to check the purity and quantity of each magnetically sorted T cell population. Each sorted fraction had its genomic DNA isolated and then quantified by UV absorbance on a Nanodrop 2000c.

The clonotype originates from a man aged 25-40 years in good health. The rearranged chain carries TRBV5-1 and TRBJ2-5; the D segment cannot be called with confidence. The sample comprised memory CD8+ T cells sorted from blood. What this sample's cell subset or site label stands for: CD45RO+ cells pooled with CCR7-negative TemRA cells. CDR3 region: CASSLATPLQETQYF. The sequenced DNA is TGCGCCAGCAGCTTGGCGACGCCGCTACAAGAGACCCAGTACTTC. With all but the CDR3 taken from the reference TRBV5-1 and TRBJ2-5 genes, the full variable domain is: KAGVTQTPRYLIKTRGQQVTLSCSPISGHRSVSWYQQTPGQGLQFLFEYFSETQRNKGNFPGRFSGRQFSNSRSEMNVSTLELGDSALYLCASSLATPLQETQYFGPGTRLLVL.